This TCR beta chain was recovered during a study of cytomegalovirus exposure and HLA in healthy donors. Study results and caveats: The authors confirmed in vitro that a few CMV-associated chains were specific for CMV antigens. A subsequent analysis found that TCR clusters from the first cohort also tended to co-occur in the 120 or so validation repertoires, with less than 95% of cluster scores above 0.

Profiling relied on immunoSEQ multiplex PCR, and the TCRdb table lists in-frame clones only, not all of them. Here the sample spans fewer than 200,000 clones, 85% to 90% being singletons. The study drew the donors from its approximately 110-subject validation cohort, separate from the roughly 700-subject first cohort. CDR1 is SNHLY and CDR2 is FYNNEI in the germline V gene. The CDR3 has 15 amino acids. V was pared by 6 bases and J by 6 bases, with 20 bases between. For this clone: Its specificity is unknown.

The sample was PBMCs. The rearrangement uses TRBV2 and TRBJ2-5, with D possibly matching TRBD2 (5 bases). The clonotype was recovered from a man between 18 and 35 years old in good health and CMV-seropositive. CDR3 loop: CASRPTGLRTKTQYF. CDR3 nucleotides: TGTGCCAGCAGACCCACCGGACTGCGGACGAAGACCCAGTACTTC.